The source of this T cell receptor beta chain is a study of Graves' ophthalmopathy and Graves' hyperthyroidism. The junction had 9 bases not matched to a gene; V was cut back by 4 bases and J by 0 bases. This CDR3 region has 17 residues. Germline V CDR1 and CDR2: LGHDT, YNNKEL (reference sequence). Transcripts of RNA were the source for amplifying TCR beta CDR3 regions. An initial RT-PCR round employing HTBI primers preceded a second-round multiplex PCR. TCRdb independently ran MiXCR on the multiplex PCR reads; one entry per CDR3 protein. The sample carries hundreds of thousands of distinct CDR3 sequences, 15% recorded once.

The V and J genes are TRBV3-1 and TRBJ2-5; 9 nucleotides match TRBD2. This receptor was obtained from a young woman with stable Graves' hyperthyroidism. The sample was peripheral blood. The CDR3 DNA is TGTGCCAGCAGCCCGGCCACCAGCGGGGGGAACCAAGAGACCCAGTACTTC. Amino acid sequence: CASSPATSGGNQETQYF.